Included here is one TCR beta chain sequence, with context. There is no known antigen for this receptor. The sample holds no much larger clone one base away, and base qualities are not on file. The data stem from a study of STAT3 mutations in large granular lymphocyte leukemia (dated by TCRdb to the late 2010s). About the full investigation: Roughly half of the T-LGLL patients who were sequenced longitudinally carried canonical activating STAT3 mutations. Over half of the T-LGLL patients were given one or more immunosuppressive therapy regimens, and around two fifths of the treated patients had a hematologic response. To reconstruct clonal hierarchy and dynamics, serial deep sequencing of TCRbeta CDR3 and STAT3 was performed in patients with T-cell large granular lymphocyte leukemia. Fewer than 20 representative T-LGLL cases were selected from an initial cohort of approximately 210 LGL patients for longitudinal TCRbeta and STAT3 sequencing. As controls, the study also included longitudinal sequencing of a couple of patients with natural killer LGL leukemia. On average, sequencing was done at 3 to 5 time points per patient, with the number of samplings ranging from 2 to 8. Results and caveats for the whole study, not just this receptor: TCR clonotype switching after therapy was observed in 6 of 18 patients, and all newly emerging clones were found to be STAT3 wild type. Persisting codominant clonotypes in some patients meant a small but highly pathogenic clone may have been missed. At least one immunodominant TCRbeta clonotype was identified in every T-LGLL patient, and multiple immunodominant subclonotypes were identified in about half of the T-LGLL patients. The linking of therapy response to changes in TCR clonal burden was complicated by variable intervals between samplings and differing treatment regimens. Because no samples were available when a clone first appeared, clonal expansion was inferred from samplings taken at other points. The burden of the dominant TCR clone was higher than the STAT3 mutant burden in several patients, which suggests that the STAT3 mutation arose secondarily inside a clone that had already expanded.

The same DNA, extracted from blood mononuclear cells, served for both the TCR sequencing and the STAT3 sequencing. The CDR3, from cysteine to phenylalanine, totals 19 residues. Only the CDR3 part of the read is kept: 57 bases, read in frame from the first base. V ends up 5 bases short and J 2 bases short, with an unmatched junction base count of 20. From a lookup of the germline V gene, CDR1 and CDR2 are SGHTA and FQGNSA. TCRbeta libraries were sequenced on an Illumina MiSeq, and an average of about 41,000 productive templates per sample was obtained. The immunoSEQ assay, which uses multiplex PCR amplification, was used to generate TCRbeta CDR3 libraries. In the paper's pipeline: Repertoire diversity was calculated as previously defined, with values near 0 taken to indicate extremely monoclonal samples. Drawn from immuneACCESS, this table holds only the in-frame rearrangements with V and J called that TCRdb kept. Clones are partly lost; checked studies trace under half to an unresolved V gene and leave the rest unexplained. The V and J calls and clone size are taken from that table; D and trimming were inferred from the DNA. The sample table holds approximately 8,000 clones, of which approximately 88% were seen once. Of the sample, about 81% falls within the top ten clones.

The sample taken for sequencing was peripheral blood mononuclear cells. This TCR was recovered from a man at least 80 years old with T-cell large granular lymphocyte leukemia. Some clones in this sample may be carry-over from other donors' samples. The age is the age at diagnosis. The chain is made from TRBV7-2 and TRBJ2-5; 7 central nucleotides agree with TRBD2. For the CDR3, the sequence is CASSTLVGRGKTTQETQYF. The bases are TGTGCCAGCAGCACATTAGTGGGGCGGGGGAAGACTACTCAAGAGACCCAGTACTTC.